This TCR beta chain was sequenced for a study of CXCR3-negative and CXCR3-positive naive CD8 T cells. cDNA libraries for TRB were generated by 5' RACE incorporating UMI labels. One entry per CDR3 protein, without DNA, is what TCRdb gives after re-calling the 5' RACE reads. Reported are some 9,600 distinct CDR3 sequences; the ten largest clones contain under 1.3%. The CDR3 extends over 11 amino acids. From germline, CDR1 is SEHNR and CDR2 FQNEAQ (reference sequence). Sequences were obtained from naive CXCR3- CD8+ T cells from blood. Subset defined: CD45RO-CCR7+CD27+CD95- naive CD8+ T cells lacking CXCR3 (TNR3-). The rearrangement joins TRBV7-9 to TRBJ2-5. This clonotype originated in a human donor in good health. Some clones in this sample may be carry-over from other donors' samples. CDR3 loop: CASSNEETQYF. The variable domain in full, completed from reference TRBV7-9 and TRBJ2-5, reads DTGVSQNPRHKITKRGQNVTFRCDPISEHNRLYWYRQTLGQGPEFLTYFQNEAQLEKSRLLSDRFSAERPKGSFSTLEIQRTEQGDSAMYLCASSNEETQYFGPGTRLLVL.